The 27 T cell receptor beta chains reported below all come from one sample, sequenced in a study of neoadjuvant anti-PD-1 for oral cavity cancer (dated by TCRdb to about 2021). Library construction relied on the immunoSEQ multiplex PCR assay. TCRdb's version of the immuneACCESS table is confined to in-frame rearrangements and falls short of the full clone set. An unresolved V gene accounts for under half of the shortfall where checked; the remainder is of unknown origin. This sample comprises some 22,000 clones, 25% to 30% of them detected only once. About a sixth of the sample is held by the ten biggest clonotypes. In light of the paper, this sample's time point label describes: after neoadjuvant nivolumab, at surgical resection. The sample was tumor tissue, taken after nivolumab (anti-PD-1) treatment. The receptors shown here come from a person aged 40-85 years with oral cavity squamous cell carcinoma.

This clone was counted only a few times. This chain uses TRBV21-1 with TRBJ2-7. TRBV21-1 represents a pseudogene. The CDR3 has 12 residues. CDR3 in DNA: TGTGCCAGCAGCAAAGGGAACGACGAGCAGTACTTC. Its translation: CASSKGNDEQYF.

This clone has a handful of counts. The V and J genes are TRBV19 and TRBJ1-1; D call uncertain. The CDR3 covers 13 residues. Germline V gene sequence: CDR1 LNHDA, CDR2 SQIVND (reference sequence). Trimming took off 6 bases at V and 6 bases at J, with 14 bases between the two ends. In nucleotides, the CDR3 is TGTGCCAGTAGGCCGGGTTGGAGGGCTGAAGCTTTCTTT. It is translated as CASRPGWRAEAFF. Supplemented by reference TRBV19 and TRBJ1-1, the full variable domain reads DGGITQSPKYLFRKEGQNVTLSCEQNLNHDAMYWYRQDPGQGLRLIYYSQIVNDFQKGDIAEGYSVSREKKESFPLTVTSAQKNPTAFYLCASRPGWRAEAFFGQGTRLTVV.

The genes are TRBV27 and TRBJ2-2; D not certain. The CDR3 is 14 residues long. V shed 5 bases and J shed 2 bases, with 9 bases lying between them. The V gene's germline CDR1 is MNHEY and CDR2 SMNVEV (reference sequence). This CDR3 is CASSPLSNTGELFF. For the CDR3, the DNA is TGTGCCAGCAGTCCTCTTTCTAACACCGGGGAGCTGTTTTTT.

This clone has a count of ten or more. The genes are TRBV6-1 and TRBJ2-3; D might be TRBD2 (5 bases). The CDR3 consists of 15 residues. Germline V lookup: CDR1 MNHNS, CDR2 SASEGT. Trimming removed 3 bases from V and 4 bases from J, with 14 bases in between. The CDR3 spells CASSEGFGMADTQYF. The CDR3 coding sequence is TGTGCCAGCAGTGAGGGGTTCGGGATGGCAGATACGCAGTATTTT.

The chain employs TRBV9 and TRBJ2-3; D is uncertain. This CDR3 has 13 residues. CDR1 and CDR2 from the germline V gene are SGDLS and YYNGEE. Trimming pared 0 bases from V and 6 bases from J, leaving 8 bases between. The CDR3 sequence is CASSVDRWDTQYF. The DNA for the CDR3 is TGTGCCAGCAGCGTAGACCGATGGGATACGCAGTATTTT.

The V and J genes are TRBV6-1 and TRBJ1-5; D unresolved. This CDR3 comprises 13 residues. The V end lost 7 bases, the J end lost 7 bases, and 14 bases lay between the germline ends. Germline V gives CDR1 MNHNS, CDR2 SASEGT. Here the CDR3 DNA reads TGTGCCAGCAATGGGATTGGGGAGCAGCCCCAGCATTTT. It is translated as CASNGIGEQPQHF.

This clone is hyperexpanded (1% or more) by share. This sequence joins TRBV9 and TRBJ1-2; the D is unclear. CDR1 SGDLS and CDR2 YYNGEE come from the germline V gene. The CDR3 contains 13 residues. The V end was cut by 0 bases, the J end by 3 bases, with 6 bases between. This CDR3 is CASSVGGYYGYTF. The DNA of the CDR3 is TGTGCCAGCAGCGTAGGGGGATACTATGGCTACACCTTC.

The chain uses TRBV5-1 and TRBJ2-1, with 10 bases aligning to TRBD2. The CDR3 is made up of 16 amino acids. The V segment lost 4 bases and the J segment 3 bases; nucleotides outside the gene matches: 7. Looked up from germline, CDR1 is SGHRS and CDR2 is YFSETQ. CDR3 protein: CASSLALAGVYNEQFF. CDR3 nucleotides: TGCGCCAGCAGCCTGGCGCTAGCGGGGGTCTACAATGAGCAGTTCTTC.

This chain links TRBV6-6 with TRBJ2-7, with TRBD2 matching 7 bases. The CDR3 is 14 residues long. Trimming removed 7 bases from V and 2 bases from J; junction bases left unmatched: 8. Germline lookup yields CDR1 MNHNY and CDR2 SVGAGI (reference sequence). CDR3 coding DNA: TGTGCCAGCACCCCAGCGGGACCTCCCTACGAGCAGTACTTC. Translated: CASTPAGPPYEQYF.

CDR3 in amino acids: CASSPGYEQYF. The CDR3 nucleotides read TGTGCCAGCTCACCAGGTTACGAGCAGTACTTC. The chain employs TRBV18 and TRBJ2-7; D unclear. CDR3 length: 11 residues. V lost 2 bases and J lost 4, with 3 bases in between. Germline loops: CDR1 KGHSH, CDR2 LQKENI.

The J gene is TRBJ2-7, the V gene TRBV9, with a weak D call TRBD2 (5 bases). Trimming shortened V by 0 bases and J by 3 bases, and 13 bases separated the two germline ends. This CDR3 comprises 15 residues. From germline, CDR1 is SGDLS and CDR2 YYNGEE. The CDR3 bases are TGTGCCAGCAGCGTAGGGAGGAGTCGAAACTACGAGCAGTACTTC. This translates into CASSVGRSRNYEQYF. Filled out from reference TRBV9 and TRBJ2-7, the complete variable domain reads DSGVTQTPKHLITATGQRVTLRCSPRSGDLSVYWYQQSLDQGLQFLIQYYNGEERAKGNILERFSAQQFPDLHSELNLSSLELGDSALYFCASSVGRSRNYEQYFGPGTRLTVT.

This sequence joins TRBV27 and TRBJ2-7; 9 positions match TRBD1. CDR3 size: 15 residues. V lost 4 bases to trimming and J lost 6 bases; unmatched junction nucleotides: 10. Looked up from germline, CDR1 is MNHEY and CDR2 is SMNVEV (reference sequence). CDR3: CASSSTGTGSREQYF. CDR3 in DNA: TGTGCCAGCAGTTCGACCGGGACAGGGTCTCGCGAGCAGTACTTC.

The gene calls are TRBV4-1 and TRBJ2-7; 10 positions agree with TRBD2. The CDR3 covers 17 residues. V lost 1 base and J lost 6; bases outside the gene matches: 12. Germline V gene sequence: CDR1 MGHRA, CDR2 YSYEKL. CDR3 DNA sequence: TGCGCCAGCAGCCAAGCTGCCCTAGCGGGAGTTGGGACCGAGCAGTACTTC. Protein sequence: CASSQAALAGVGTEQYF.

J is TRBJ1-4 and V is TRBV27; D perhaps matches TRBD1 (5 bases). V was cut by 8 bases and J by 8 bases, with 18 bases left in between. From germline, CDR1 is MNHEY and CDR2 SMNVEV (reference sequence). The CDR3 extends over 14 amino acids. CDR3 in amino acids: CASGVGGRGEKLFF. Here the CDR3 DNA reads TGTGCCAGCGGCGTGGGGGGACGGGGGGAAAAACTGTTTTTT.

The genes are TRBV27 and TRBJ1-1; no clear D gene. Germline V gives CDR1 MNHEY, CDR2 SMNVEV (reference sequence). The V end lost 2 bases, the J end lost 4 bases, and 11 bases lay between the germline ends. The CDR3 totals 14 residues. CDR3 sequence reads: CASSLLHSATEAFF. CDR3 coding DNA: TGTGCCAGCAGTTTACTGCATTCCGCCACTGAAGCTTTCTTT.

CDR3 region: CASSWAGGYEQYF. The CDR3 DNA follows: TGTGCCAGCAGTTGGGCAGGGGGCTACGAGCAGTACTTC. The chain joins TRBV6-1 to TRBJ2-7, with 7 bases that match TRBD1. The CDR3 totals 13 residues. Germline V lookup: CDR1 MNHNS, CDR2 SASEGT. V was clipped by 5 bases and J by 3 bases; unmatched bases: 4.

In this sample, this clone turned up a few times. CDR3 protein: CAWSVPRGKNTEAFF. The CDR3 DNA reads as TGTGCCTGGAGTGTACCTCGGGGGAAGAACACTGAAGCTTTCTTT. The rearrangement uses TRBV30 and TRBJ1-1; D is perhaps TRBD1 (5 bases). The CDR3 is 15 amino acids. The germline gives CDR1 GTSNPN, CDR2 SVGIG (reference sequence). V was clipped by 0 bases and J by 1 base, with 12 bases between them.

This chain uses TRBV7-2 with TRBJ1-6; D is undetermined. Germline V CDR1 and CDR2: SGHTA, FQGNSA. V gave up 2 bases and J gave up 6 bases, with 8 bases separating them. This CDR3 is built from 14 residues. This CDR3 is CASSLYRTNSPLHF. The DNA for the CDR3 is TGTGCCAGCAGCTTATATCGGACTAATTCACCCCTCCACTTT. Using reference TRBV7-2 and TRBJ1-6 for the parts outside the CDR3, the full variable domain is GAGVSQSPSNKVTEKGKDVELRCDPISGHTALYWYRQSLGQGLEFLIYFQGNSAPDKSGLPSDRFSAERTGGSVSTLTIQRTQQEDSAVYLCASSLYRTNSPLHFGNGTRLTVT.

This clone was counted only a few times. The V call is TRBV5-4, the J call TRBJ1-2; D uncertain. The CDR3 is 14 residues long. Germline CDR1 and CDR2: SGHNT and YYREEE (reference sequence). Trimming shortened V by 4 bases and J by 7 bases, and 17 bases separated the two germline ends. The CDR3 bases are TGTGCCAGCAGCCATGACCGAGGCTCGGCTGGCTACACCTTC. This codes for CASSHDRGSAGYTF.

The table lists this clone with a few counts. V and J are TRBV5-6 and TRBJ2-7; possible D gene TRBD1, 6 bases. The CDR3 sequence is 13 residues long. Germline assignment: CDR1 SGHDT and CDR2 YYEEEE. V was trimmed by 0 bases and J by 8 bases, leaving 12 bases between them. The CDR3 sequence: CASSLGTGSKQYF. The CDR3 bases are TGTGCCAGCAGCTTGGGCACAGGGAGTAAGCAGTACTTC.

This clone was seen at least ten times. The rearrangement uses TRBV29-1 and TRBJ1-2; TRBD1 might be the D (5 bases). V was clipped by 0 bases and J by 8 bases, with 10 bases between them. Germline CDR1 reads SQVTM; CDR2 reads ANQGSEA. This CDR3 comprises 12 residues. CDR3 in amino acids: CSVEDSGGGYTF. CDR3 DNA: TGCAGCGTTGAAGATAGTGGGGGAGGCTACACCTTC.

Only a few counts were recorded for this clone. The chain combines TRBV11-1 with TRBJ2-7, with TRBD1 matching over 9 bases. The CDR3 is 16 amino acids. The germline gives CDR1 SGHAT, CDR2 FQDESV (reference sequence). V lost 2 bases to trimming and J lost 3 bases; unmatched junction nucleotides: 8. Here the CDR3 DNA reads TGTGCCAGCAGCTTACCGAGGGGGACAGGGAGCTACGAGCAGTACTTC. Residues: CASSLPRGTGSYEQYF.

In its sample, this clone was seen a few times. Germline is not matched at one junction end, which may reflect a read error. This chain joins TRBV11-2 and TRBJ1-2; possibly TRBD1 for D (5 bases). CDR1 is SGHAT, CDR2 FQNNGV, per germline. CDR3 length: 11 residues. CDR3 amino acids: CASSLRRDPFF. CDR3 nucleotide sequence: TGTGCCAGCAGCCTAAGACGGGACCCATTCTTC.

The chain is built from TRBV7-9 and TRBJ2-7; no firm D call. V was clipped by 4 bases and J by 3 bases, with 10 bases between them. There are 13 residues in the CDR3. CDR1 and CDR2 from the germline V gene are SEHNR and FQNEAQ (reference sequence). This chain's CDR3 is CASSSDIYYEQYF. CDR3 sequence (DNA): TGTGCCAGCAGCTCCGACATATACTACGAGCAGTACTTC.

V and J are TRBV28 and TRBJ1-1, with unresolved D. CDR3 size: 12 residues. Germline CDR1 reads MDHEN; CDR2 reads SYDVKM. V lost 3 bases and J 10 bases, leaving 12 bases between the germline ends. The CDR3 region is CASSFNRERAFF. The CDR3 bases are TGTGCCAGCAGTTTTAATAGGGAAAGAGCTTTCTTT.

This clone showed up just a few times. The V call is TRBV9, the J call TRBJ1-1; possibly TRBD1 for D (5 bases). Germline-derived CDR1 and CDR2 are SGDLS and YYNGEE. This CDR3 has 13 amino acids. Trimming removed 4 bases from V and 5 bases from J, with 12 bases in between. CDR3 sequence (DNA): TGTGCCAGCAGCCCCGGGGGGACTACTGAAGCTTTCTTT. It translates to CASSPGGTTEAFF.

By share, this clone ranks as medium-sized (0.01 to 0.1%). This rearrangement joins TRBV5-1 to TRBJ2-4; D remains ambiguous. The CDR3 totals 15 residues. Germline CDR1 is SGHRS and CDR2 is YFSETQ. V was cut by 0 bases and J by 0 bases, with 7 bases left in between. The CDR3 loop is CASSLAPVAKNIQYF. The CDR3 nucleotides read TGCGCCAGCAGCTTGGCTCCCGTAGCCAAAAACATTCAGTACTTC.